Sequencing of this T cell receptor (beta chain) was carried out in a study of Ad26.COV2.S vaccination and SARS-CoV-2 variants. Study findings and constraints: The authors reported substantial breadth in spike-specific CD8+ and CD4+ T cell responses after vaccination.

Treatment specified: 15 to 20 received Ad26.COV2.S at low or high dose, single or two shots; about 5 received placebo; per-sample allocation not given. Repertoires come from day 63 after the first vaccine or placebo injection. This Boston cohort included adults aged 18-55 years. Data came from immunoSEQ multiplex PCR; TCRdb stores just in-frame clones and leaves some out. This sample has about 380,000 clones, with 80% to 90% found just once. CDR3 length equals 13 residues. V was cut by 5 bases and J by 5 bases, with 10 bases left in between. Points on this clone: Its antigen is not known.

This TCR came from a person aged 18-60 years who received the Ad26.COV2.S COVID-19 vaccine or a placebo. The source was peripheral blood, collected in a trial of Ad26.COV2.S vaccine versus placebo. The chain recombines TRBV12-3 or TRBV12-4 with TRBJ2-1; no definite D call. The CDR3 reads CASSLFRHNEQFF. In DNA form, the CDR3 reads TGTGCCAGCAGTCTCTTCCGACACAATGAGCAGTTCTTC.